This TCR beta chain came from a study of blood T cell repertoires in COVID-19. Study background: The United States, Italy and Spain supplied acute and convalescent COVID-19 samples. Sample material is recorded as cDNA or gDNA derived from T cells, B-cell-depleted T cells, or PBMCs.

Trimming cost V 1 base and J 7 bases; bases outside gene matches: 3. Germline assignment: CDR1 ENHRY and CDR2 SYGVKD. The CDR3 loop spans 14 amino acids. Under the authors' procedure: By means of reference gene primer amplification, nucleated cell counts were estimated. Method: immunoSEQ multiplex PCR; TCRdb's copy keeps in-frame clones and lacks some. From that table come the V and J calls and clone size; the DNA was used to work out D and trimming. Of over 150,000 clones listed, approximately 80% are singletons. This clone showed up just once. The specimen was peripheral blood. This receptor was taken from a woman of 80 years or more with acute or convalescent COVID-19. The rearrangement uses TRBV10-3 and TRBJ2-7, with 11 bases identical to TRBD2. CDR3 DNA: TGTGCCATCAGTGAGTTAGCGGGAGGGATGGAGCAGTACTTC. This codes for CAISELAGGMEQYF.